In its sample, the clone carrying this T cell receptor (beta chain) was seen many times. The entry originates in a study of Graves' ophthalmopathy and Graves' hyperthyroidism. Study context: Specimen type is peripheral blood, obtained at initial diagnosis before any treatment.

Where ophthalmopathy was absent within 18 months of follow-up, hyperthyroidism was stable. None of the included patients had other autoimmune diseases, uncontrolled infections, pregnancy or lactation, as these led to exclusion. Establishment of the diagnosis relied upon clinical symptoms, serum thyroxine, TRAb, thyroid ultrasound and orbital computed tomography. Trimming took 3 bases from V and 5 from J, leaving 16 bases between them. The CDR3 covers 15 residues. In germline, CDR1 is MNHEY, CDR2 SVGAGI. RNA transcripts were the template, and TCR beta CDR3 regions were amplified from them. Amplification began with first-round RT-PCR using HTBI primers, then second-round multiplex PCR was performed. TCRdb analysed the multiplex PCR reads with MiXCR anew, one entry per CDR3 protein. The profile shows hundreds of thousands of distinct CDR3 sequences, under 25% of them singletons.

The sequencing sample was made of peripheral blood. This clonotype was sampled from a woman in her late teens or twenties with stable Graves' hyperthyroidism. V and J are TRBV6-5 and TRBJ2-5; TRBD2 might be the D (7 bases). CDR3 region: CASSYGGASGETQYF. Here the CDR3 DNA reads TGTGCCAGCAGTTATGGGGGGGCGTCTGGGGAGACCCAGTACTTC.